A selection of T cell receptor beta chains follows, all from one sample in a study of blood T cell repertoires in COVID-19. Repertoires were generated with immunoSEQ multiplex PCR, while TCRdb's copy carries only in-frame clones and drops some. Found here are over 45,000 clones, over 80% of them singletons; the top ten hold 1.5% to 2%. The sample consisted of peripheral blood. These receptor sequences come from a woman in her sixties or seventies with acute or convalescent COVID-19. CDR3s include the opening cysteine and the closing phenylalanine or tryptophan. Fields, in order: J gene, clone size, D gene, V gene, CDR3 protein, CDR3 DNA. The D gene is left open where the match is weak. A row's size may be missing; if present it is once, few, many or a size class.

>TRBJ1-1|-|-|TRBV18
CASSPQSSNTEAFF
TGTGCCAGCTCACCCCAATCATCCAACACTGAAGCTTTCTTT
>TRBJ2-3|-|-|TRBV18
CASSPDTTDTQYF
TGTGCCAGCTCACCCGACACCACAGATACGCAGTATTTT
>TRBJ2-5|once|-|TRBV6-5
CASSYSLGQAETQYF
TGTGCCAGCAGTTACTCCTTGGGGCAGGCAGAGACCCAGTACTTC
>TRBJ1-1|-|-|TRBV5-1
CASSRDIGQNTEAFF
TGCGCCAGCAGCCGGGACATAGGCCAGAACACTGAAGCTTTCTTT
>TRBJ2-2|-|TRBD2|TRBV4-1
CASSHDMSSGRRTGELFF
TGCGCCAGCAGCCACGACATGTCGAGCGGGAGAAGAACCGGGGAGCTGTTTTTT
>TRBJ2-2|-|TRBD1|TRBV5-1
CASVGQGRTGELFF
TGCGCCAGCGTAGGACAGGGTCGGACCGGGGAGCTGTTTTTT
>TRBJ1-1|-|-|TRBV18
CASSPPDSRNTEAFF
TGTGCCAGCTCACCACCGGACAGCCGGAACACTGAAGCTTTCTTT
>TRBJ1-1|-|-|TRBV5-1
CASNPGGGNTEAFF
TGCGCCAGCAACCCCGGGGGAGGGAACACTGAAGCTTTCTTT
>TRBJ2-5|few|TRBD2|TRBV7-8
CASSSGLAGAQGTQYF
TGTGCCAGCAGCTCAGGACTAGCGGGGGCCCAGGGGACCCAGTACTTC
>TRBJ1-2|-|TRBD1|TRBV24-1
CATSDSTGGNYGYTF
TGTGCCACCAGTGATTCTACAGGGGGGAACTATGGCTACACCTTC
>TRBJ1-1|-|TRBD1|TRBV18
CASFPGQGYNPNTEAFF
TGTGCCAGCTTCCCGGGACAGGGTTACAATCCAAACACTGAAGCTTTCTTT
>TRBJ2-1|-|TRBD1|TRBV7-3
CASSSGTGSHNEQFF
TGTGCCAGCAGTTCCGGGACAGGCTCTCACAATGAGCAGTTCTTC
>TRBJ2-1|-|TRBD2|TRBV7-6
CASKKTSAHSSYNEQFF
TGTGCCAGCAAGAAAACTAGCGCCCACAGCTCCTACAATGAGCAGTTCTTC
>TRBJ2-5|few|TRBD2|TRBV19
CASSPQAGGPETQYF
TGTGCCAGTAGTCCGCAAGCGGGGGGCCCAGAGACCCAGTACTTC
>TRBJ2-7|-|TRBD2|TRBV19
CASSIVTAGVPRSSYEQYF
TGTGCCAGTAGTATAGTCACAGCGGGAGTTCCCCGGAGCTCCTACGAGCAGTACTTC
>TRBJ2-3|once|-|TRBV10-2
CASEEGGFTDTQYF
TGCGCCAGCGAAGAGGGTGGTTTCACAGATACGCAGTATTTT
>TRBJ1-2|-|-|TRBV28
CASSNRFEGWDGYTF
TGTGCCAGCAGCAACCGTTTTGAGGGTTGGGATGGCTACACCTTC
>TRBJ1-2|-|-|TRBV19
CASSVPGLTNYGYTF
TGTGCCAGTAGTGTCCCGGGACTTACTAACTATGGCTACACCTTC
>TRBJ1-4|-|TRBD1|TRBV10-1
CANTRDRGDEKLFF
TGCGCCAATACCCGGGACAGGGGTGATGAAAAACTGTTTTTT
>TRBJ1-1|few|TRBD1|TRBV5-4
CASSLYGTGGVDTEAFF
TGTGCCAGCAGCTTATACGGGACAGGGGGCGTTGACACTGAAGCTTTCTTT
>TRBJ1-2|-|-|TRBV7-9
CASSLEHDYGYTF
TGTGCCAGCAGCTTAGAACACGACTATGGCTACACCTTC
>TRBJ1-1|-|TRBD1|TRBV24-1
CATRAGTAMNTEAFF
TGTGCCACCAGGGCCGGGACAGCGATGAACACTGAAGCTTTCTTT
>TRBJ2-1|-|TRBD2|TRBV6-5
CASSRTSGGSEQFF
TGTGCCAGCAGTCGGACTAGCGGGGGAAGTGAGCAGTTCTTC
>TRBJ1-2|few|-|TRBV6-1
CASSEGPAVRGYTF
TGTGCCAGCAGTGAAGGGCCCGCGGTCCGTGGCTACACCTTC
>TRBJ2-2|-|-|TRBV5-6
CASSSQGVTGELFF
TGTGCCAGCAGCTCCCAGGGTGTTACCGGGGAGCTGTTTTTT
>TRBJ2-4|-|TRBD2|TRBV5-6
CASSTGGARNIQYF
TGTGCCAGCAGCACCGGGGGGGCCAGAAACATTCAGTACTTC
>TRBJ1-1|-|-|TRBV20-1
CSVVPTGEAFF
TGCAGTGTTGTACCGACAGGCGAAGCTTTCTTT
>TRBJ1-1|once|-|TRBV19
CASSRILGNTEAFF
TGTGCCAGTAGTCGAATACTTGGGAACACTGAAGCTTTCTTT
>TRBJ2-1|-|TRBD2|TRBV5-1
CASTLAGSSYNEQFF
TGCGCCAGCACCCTAGCGGGGAGCTCCTACAATGAGCAGTTCTTC
>TRBJ2-7|-|TRBD2|TRBV30
CAWSSSGGRYEQYF
TGTGCCTGGAGTTCTAGCGGGGGACGCTACGAGCAGTACTTC
>TRBJ1-1|-|-|TRBV28
CASSLRVAVPTEAFF
TGTGCCAGCAGTTTACGGGTAGCCGTACCCACTGAAGCTTTCTTT
>TRBJ1-2|-|-|TRBV10-3
CAISENPVGVYGYTF
TGTGCCATCAGTGAGAACCCGGTCGGGGTCTATGGCTACACCTTC
>TRBJ1-2|few|TRBD1|TRBV4-1
CASSHQQGTLSGYTF
TGCGCCAGCAGCCACCAACAGGGGACCTTATCGGGCTACACCTTC
>TRBJ1-1|-|-|TRBV7-9
CASSQDLGRTEAFF
TGTGCCAGCAGCCAAGACCTGGGGCGCACTGAAGCTTTCTTT
>TRBJ1-1|-|-|TRBV5-8
CASDGNRALNTEAFF
TGTGCCAGTGACGGGAACCGGGCCCTGAACACTGAAGCTTTCTTT
>TRBJ2-7|-|TRBD2|TRBV6-5
CASSPGLAGGKQYF
TGTGCCAGCAGTCCAGGACTAGCGGGAGGGAAGCAGTACTTC
>TRBJ1-5|-|TRBD1|TRBV30
CAWSKGQPGNQPQHF
TGTGCCTGGAGTAAGGGACAGCCGGGGAATCAGCCCCAGCATTTT
>TRBJ2-1|-|TRBD2|TRBV4-2
CASSQDITGGYQDEQFF
TGTGCCAGCAGCCAAGATATAACGGGGGGGTATCAGGATGAGCAGTTCTTC
>TRBJ2-6|-|-|TRBV27
CASSPGQLNSGANVLTF
TGTGCCAGCAGTCCGGGACAACTAAACTCTGGGGCCAACGTCCTGACTTTC
>TRBJ2-3|-|TRBD1|TRBV5-4
CASSLVDRDPGNTQYF
TGTGCCAGCAGCTTGGTGGACAGGGACCCCGGGAATACGCAGTATTTT
>TRBJ1-3|-|-|TRBV11-2
CASSLDWEQSSGNTIYF
TGTGCCAGCAGCTTAGATTGGGAGCAGAGCTCTGGAAACACCATATATTTT
>TRBJ2-5|-|-|TRBV28
CASSLFRETQYF
TGTGCCAGCAGTTTATTTCGAGAGACCCAGTACTTC
>TRBJ2-6|-|-|TRBV6-6
CASSSFGEASGSGANVLTF
TGTGCCAGCAGCTCCTTTGGGGAGGCTTCCGGCTCTGGGGCCAACGTCCTGACTTTC
>TRBJ1-1|-|-|TRBV6-5
CASKTGSNTEAFF
TGTGCCAGCAAAACAGGGTCGAACACTGAAGCTTTCTTT
>TRBJ2-2|-|-|TRBV9
CASKEGNTGELFF
TGTGCCAGCAAGGAGGGAAACACCGGGGAGCTGTTTTTT
>TRBJ1-3|-|-|TRBV30
CAWRFNGGGDTIYF
TGTGCCTGGAGATTCAACGGGGGTGGGGACACCATATATTTT
>TRBJ2-7|-|TRBD1|TRBV6-5
CAVWAGGYEQYF
TGTGCCGTATGGGCAGGGGGCTACGAGCAGTACTTC
>TRBJ2-5|-|-|TRBV5-6
CASSFRAAKRETQYF
TGTGCCAGCAGCTTTCGAGCCGCAAAGAGGGAGACCCAGTACTTC
>TRBJ2-1|-|-|TRBV15
CATSSPLREQFF
TGTGCCACCAGCAGTCCTTTGCGTGAGCAGTTCTTC